Detailed here is one TCR beta chain. This entry comes from a study of blood T cell repertoires in COVID-19. As for the study in general: Both acute and convalescent COVID-19 samples were obtained from the United States, Italy and Spain. Sources were T cells, B-cell-depleted T cells, or PBMCs; the material itself was cDNA or gDNA.

In the original analysis: Scientists estimated how many nucleated cells there were by amplifying reference gene primers. Profiled with immunoSEQ multiplex PCR; TCRdb holds only in-frame clones, not every one. The V and J calls and clone size were taken over from that table, and D and trimming were inferred from the DNA. The sample lists 110,000 or so clones, roughly 80% occurring once. Germline-derived CDR1 and CDR2 are SGHNT and YYREEE (reference sequence). Losses at the gene ends were 4 bases for V and 0 bases for J; bases not matched to a gene: 9. The CDR3 is made up of 16 amino acids. Sequenced: peripheral blood. J is TRBJ1-2 and V is TRBV5-4, with 7 bases that match TRBD1. This clonotype was sampled from a woman aged 70-85 years with acute or convalescent COVID-19. This CDR3 is CASSPQSQGTNYGYTF. The CDR3 DNA is TGTGCCAGCAGCCCCCAATCACAGGGGACTAACTATGGCTACACCTTC.